The sequence of this T cell receptor (beta chain) was determined in a study of blood T cell repertoires in COVID-19. Study summary: Acute-phase and convalescent COVID-19 samples originated in the United States, Italy and Spain. Sources were T cells, B-cell-depleted T cells, or PBMCs; the material itself was cDNA or gDNA.

Authors' methods: Using reference gene primer amplification, nucleated cell counts were estimated. Sequencing used immunoSEQ multiplex PCR; TCRdb keeps in-frame clones, though not all of them. V and J calls and clone size are given by that table; D and trimming were obtained from the DNA. The profile shows about 78,000 clones, approximately 92% of them singletons. CDR1 and CDR2 (germline): LGHDT, YNNKEL (reference sequence). The CDR3 extends over 13 amino acids. V gave up 4 bases and J gave up 11 bases, with 17 bases separating them. The TCR originated in a woman aged 80 or over with acute or convalescent COVID-19. The V and J genes are TRBV3-1 (or the pseudogene TRBV3-2) and TRBJ1-1; TRBD1 might be the D (6 bases). The specimen sequenced was peripheral blood. CDR3 nucleotides: TGTGCCAGCAGCCTCAGGGGAGCTTCGTCGGCTTTCTTT. As protein: CASSLRGASSAFF.